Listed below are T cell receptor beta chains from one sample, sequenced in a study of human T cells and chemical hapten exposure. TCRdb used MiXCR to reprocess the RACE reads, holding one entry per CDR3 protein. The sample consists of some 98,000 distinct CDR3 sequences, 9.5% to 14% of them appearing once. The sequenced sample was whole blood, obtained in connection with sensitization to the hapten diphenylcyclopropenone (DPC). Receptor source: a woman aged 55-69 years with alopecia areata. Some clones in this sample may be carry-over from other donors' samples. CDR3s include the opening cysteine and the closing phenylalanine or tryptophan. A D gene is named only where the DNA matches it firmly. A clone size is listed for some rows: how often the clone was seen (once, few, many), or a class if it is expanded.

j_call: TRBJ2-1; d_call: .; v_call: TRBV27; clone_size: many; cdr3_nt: TGTGCCAGCAGTTTATCCCCGGGAAACAATGAGCAGTTCTTC; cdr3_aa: CASSLSPGNNEQFF
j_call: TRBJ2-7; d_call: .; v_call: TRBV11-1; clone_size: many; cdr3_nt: TGTGCCAGCAGCGGGGACTCCCAACGTCAGTACTTC; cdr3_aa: CASSGDSQRQYF
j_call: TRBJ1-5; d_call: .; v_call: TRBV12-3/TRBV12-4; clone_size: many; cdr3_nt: TGTGCCAGTACCAACCAGGGGTTTAGTCAGCCCCAGCATTTT; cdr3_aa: CASTNQGFSQPQHF
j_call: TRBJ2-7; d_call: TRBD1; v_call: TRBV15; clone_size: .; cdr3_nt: TGTGCCACCAGCAGAGTGGGACAGGGTCCCGAGCAGTACTTC; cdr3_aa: CATSRVGQGPEQYF
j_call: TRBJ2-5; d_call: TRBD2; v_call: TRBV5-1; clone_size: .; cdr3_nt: TGCGCCAGCAGCTCACTAGCGAACCAAGAGACCCAGTACTTC; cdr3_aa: CASSSLANQETQYF
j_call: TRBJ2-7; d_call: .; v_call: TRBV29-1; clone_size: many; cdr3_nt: TGCAGCGTTGAGTGGCTAGCCGGGCCCATGAGATACGAGCAGTACTTC; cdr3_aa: CSVEWLAGPMRYEQYF
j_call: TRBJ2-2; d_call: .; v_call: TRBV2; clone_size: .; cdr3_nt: TGTGCCAGCGAGGGGGGCGTTACCGGGGAGCTGTTTTTT; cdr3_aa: CASEGGVTGELFF
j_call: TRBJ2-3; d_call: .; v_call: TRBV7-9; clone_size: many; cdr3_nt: TGTGCCAGCAGCTTCGGTGCTACTGCAGATACGCAGTATTTT; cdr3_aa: CASSFGATADTQYF
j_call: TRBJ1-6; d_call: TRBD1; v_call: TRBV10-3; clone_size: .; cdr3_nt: TGTGCCATCAAGTGGGACACAGGGGCTGGTTCACCCCTCCACTTT; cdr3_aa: CAIKWDTGAGSPLHF
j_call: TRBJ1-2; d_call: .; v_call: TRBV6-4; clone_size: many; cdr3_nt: TGTGCCAGCTCCGTCGAGGAGGGCTATGGCTACACCTTC; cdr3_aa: CASSVEEGYGYTF
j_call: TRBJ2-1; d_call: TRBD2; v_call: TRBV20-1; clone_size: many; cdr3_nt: TGCAGTGCTAGGATTCCCGGGACTAGCGGGGGGTACAATGAGCAGTTCTTC; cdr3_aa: CSARIPGTSGGYNEQFF
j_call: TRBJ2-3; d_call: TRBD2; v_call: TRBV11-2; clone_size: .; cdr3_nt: TGTGCCAGCAACCTACTAGCGGTGGAAACAGATACGCAGTATTTT; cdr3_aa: CASNLLAVETDTQYF
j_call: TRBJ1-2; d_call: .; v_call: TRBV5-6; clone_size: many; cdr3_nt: TGTGCCAGCAGCTTGGCAGGACTCTATGGCTACACCTTC; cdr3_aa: CASSLAGLYGYTF
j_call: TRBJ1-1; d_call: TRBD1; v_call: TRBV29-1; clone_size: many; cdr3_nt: TGCAGCGTTCCCTTACCCGGGACAGGGGACACTGAAGCTTTCTTT; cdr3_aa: CSVPLPGTGDTEAFF
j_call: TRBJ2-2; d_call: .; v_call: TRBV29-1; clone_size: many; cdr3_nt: TGCAGCGTTGAAAAAGGCGGGGCCGGGGAGCTGTTTTTT; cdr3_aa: CSVEKGGAGELFF
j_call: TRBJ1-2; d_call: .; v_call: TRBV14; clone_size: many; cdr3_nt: TGTGCCAGCAGCCAAGTAGAACGATATGGCTACACCTTC; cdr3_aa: CASSQVERYGYTF
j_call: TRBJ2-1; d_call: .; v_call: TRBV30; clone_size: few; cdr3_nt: TGTGCCTGGGAAGACCCCCGACGGTACAATGAGCAGTTCTTC; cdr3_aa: CAWEDPRRYNEQFF
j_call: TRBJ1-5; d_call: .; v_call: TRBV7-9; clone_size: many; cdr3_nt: TGTGCCAGCGCAGGGACCAATCAGCCCCAGCATTTT; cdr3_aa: CASAGTNQPQHF
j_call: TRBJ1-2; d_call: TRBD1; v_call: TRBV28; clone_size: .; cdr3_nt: TGTGCCAGCAGCACGACAGGGGGCTCATTCGGCTATGGCTACACCTTC; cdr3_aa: CASSTTGGSFGYGYTF
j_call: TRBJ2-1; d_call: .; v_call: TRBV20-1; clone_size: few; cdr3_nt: TGCAGTGCTAGGCCCTCGACCCCGCTGGCGGATGAGCAGTTCTTC; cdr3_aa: CSARPSTPLADEQFF
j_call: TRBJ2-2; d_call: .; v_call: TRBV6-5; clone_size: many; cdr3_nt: TGTGCCAGCAGTACCCAAAGTGTGACAGTAGGGACCGGGGAGCTGTTTTTT; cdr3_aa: CASSTQSVTVGTGELFF
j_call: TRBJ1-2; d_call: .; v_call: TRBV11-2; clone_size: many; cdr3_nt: TGTGCCAGCAGCTTAGATCTCAGAAACTATGGCTACACCTTC; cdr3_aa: CASSLDLRNYGYTF
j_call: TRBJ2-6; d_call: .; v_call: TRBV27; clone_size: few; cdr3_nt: TGTGCCAGCAGTTCCAGCCCACAAGCTTCTGGGGCCAACGTCCTGACTTTC; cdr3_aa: CASSSSPQASGANVLTF
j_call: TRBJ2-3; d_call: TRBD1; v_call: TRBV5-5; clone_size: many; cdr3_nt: TGTGCCAGCAGTTCAACCGGGACAGGCGCCTCCTGGGGCACAGATACGCAGTATTTT; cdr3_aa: CASSSTGTGASWGTDTQYF
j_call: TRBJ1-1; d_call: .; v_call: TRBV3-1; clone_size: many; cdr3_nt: TGTGCCAGCAGCCCCCCTGGCTCAGGGGTCATGAACACTGAAGCTTTCTTT; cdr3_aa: CASSPPGSGVMNTEAFF
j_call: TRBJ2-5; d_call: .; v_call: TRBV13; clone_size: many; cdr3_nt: TGTGCCAGCAGCTTAGTTTTGGGACACGGTACCCAGTACTTC; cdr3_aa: CASSLVLGHGTQYF
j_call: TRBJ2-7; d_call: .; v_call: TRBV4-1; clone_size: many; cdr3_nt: TGCGCCAGCAGCCAAGGCCCAGGGAGCTCCTACGAGCAGTACTTC; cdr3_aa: CASSQGPGSSYEQYF
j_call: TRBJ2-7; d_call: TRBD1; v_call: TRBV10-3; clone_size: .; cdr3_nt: TGTGCCATCAGTCAACGACAGGGGAAGGACGAGCAGTACTTC; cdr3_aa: CAISQRQGKDEQYF
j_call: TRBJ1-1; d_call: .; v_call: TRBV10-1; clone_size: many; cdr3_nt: TGCGCCAGCAGTGCCTCTCGGGGGCGCCTAGCTTTCTTT; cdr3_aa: CASSASRGRLAFF
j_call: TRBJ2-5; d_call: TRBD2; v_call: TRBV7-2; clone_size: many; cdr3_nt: TGTGCCAGCAGCTGGCTAGCGGGGGAAGAGACCCAGTACTTC; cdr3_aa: CASSWLAGEETQYF
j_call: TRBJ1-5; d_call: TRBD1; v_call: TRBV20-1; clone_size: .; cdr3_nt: TGCAGTGCTAGTGATCCGGGACAGGGGGCCGTGGGCAATCAGCCCCAGCATTTT; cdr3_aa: CSASDPGQGAVGNQPQHF
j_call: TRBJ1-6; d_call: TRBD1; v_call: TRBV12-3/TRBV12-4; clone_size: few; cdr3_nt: TGTGCCAGCAGTTCACAGGGGGCGGTGGATTCACCCCTCCACTTT; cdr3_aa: CASSSQGAVDSPLHF
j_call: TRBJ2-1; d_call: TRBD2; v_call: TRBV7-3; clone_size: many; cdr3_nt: TGTGCCAGCAGCTTAACGTTAGGACTAGCCTCGAGGAATGAGCAGTTCTTC; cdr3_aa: CASSLTLGLASRNEQFF
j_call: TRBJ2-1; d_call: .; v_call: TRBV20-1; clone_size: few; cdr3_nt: TGCAGTGCTAGCCTCAGGGTGGAGCAGTTCTTC; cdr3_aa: CSASLRVEQFF
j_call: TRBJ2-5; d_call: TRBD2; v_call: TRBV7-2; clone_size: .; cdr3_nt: TGTGCCAGCAGCAAACTAGCGGGGGGAGAAGAGACCCAGTACTTC; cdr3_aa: CASSKLAGGEETQYF
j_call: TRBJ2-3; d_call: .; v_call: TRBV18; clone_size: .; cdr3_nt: TGTGCCAGCTCACCACGGCAGGGATCAGATACGCAGTATTTT; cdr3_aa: CASSPRQGSDTQYF
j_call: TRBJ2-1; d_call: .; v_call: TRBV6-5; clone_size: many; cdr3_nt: TGTGCCAGCAGCTCCTTGGGATTCGGTGAGCAGTTCTTC; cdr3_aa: CASSSLGFGEQFF
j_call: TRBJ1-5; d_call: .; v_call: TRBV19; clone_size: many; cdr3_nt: TGTGCCAGTAGTATTAGTCTGAATCAGCCCCAGCATTTT; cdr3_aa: CASSISLNQPQHF
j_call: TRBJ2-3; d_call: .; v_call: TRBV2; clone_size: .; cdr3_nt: TGTGCCAGCAGTGGGCCAGGACCCACAGATACGCAGTATTTT; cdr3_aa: CASSGPGPTDTQYF
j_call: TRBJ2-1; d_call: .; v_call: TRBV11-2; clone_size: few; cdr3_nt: TGTGCCAGCAGCGGCGGGGCCTACAATGAGCAGTTCTTC; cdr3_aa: CASSGGAYNEQFF
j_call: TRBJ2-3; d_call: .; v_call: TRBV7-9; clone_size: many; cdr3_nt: TGTGCCAGCAGCCCGCCGGGGGGCTCCACAGATACGCAGTATTTT; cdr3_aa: CASSPPGGSTDTQYF
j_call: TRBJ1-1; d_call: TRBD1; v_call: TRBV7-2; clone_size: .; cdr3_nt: TGTGCCAGCAGCATCACAGGGGGCAAGAACACTGAAGCTTTCTTT; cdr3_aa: CASSITGGKNTEAFF
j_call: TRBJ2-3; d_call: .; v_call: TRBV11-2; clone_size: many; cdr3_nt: TGTGCCAGCAGCGATGTCGCAGGGTCAGATACGCAGTATTTT; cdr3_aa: CASSDVAGSDTQYF
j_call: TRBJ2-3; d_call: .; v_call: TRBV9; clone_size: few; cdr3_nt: TGTGCCAGCAGCGTAGAAACAGATACGCAGTATTTT; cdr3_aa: CASSVETDTQYF
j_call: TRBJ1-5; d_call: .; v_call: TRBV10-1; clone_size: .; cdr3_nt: TGCGCCAGCATAGAACAGAGATGCAATCAGCCCCAGCATTTT; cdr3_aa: CASIEQRCNQPQHF
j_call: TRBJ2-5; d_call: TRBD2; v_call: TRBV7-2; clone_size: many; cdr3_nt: TGTGCCAGCAGACCCAGGACTAGCGGGGGTGAGACCCAGTACTTC; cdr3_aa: CASRPRTSGGETQYF
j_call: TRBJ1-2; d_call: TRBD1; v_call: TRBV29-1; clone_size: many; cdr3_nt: TGCAGCGTCGGGACAGGGGACCGGAGCTATGGCTACACCTTC; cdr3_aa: CSVGTGDRSYGYTF
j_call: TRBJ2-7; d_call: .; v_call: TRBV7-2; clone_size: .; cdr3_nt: TGTGCCAGCAGCGCCGAAACGGGACACCTCAACGGGGAGCAGTACTTC; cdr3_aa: CASSAETGHLNGEQYF
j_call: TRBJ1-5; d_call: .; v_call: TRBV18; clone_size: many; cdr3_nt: TGTGCCAGCTCACTACAAGCCCCGGACACCAATCAGCCCCAGCATTTT; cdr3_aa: CASSLQAPDTNQPQHF